The 8 T cell receptor beta chains below come from one sample, sequenced in a study of T-cell reconstitution after alpha-beta-depleted transplantation in children. The TCRbeta library incorporated unique molecular identifiers. Using its own MiXCR run on the PCR reads, TCRdb lists one record per CDR3 protein. The sample records roughly 590,000 distinct CDR3 sequences, 15% to 20% being singletons. The sequencing used PBMCs from the stem cell graft donor, collected from the stem cell graft. The origin of the receptors is a human donor who donated a stem cell graft to a child with acute myeloid leukemia.

Concerning this clonotype itself: The CDR3 end shows no conserved phenylalanine or tryptophan, and so a read error is likely. The chain recombines TRBV5-6 with TRBJ1-1; 7 bases are shared with TRBD1. Trimming at V came to 0 bases and at J to 0 bases, leaving 11 bases not matched to a gene. Germline V CDR1 and CDR2: SGHDT, YYEEEE. The CDR3 spans 18 residues. CDR3 in amino acids: CASSLAGGLTGMNTEAFS. The CDR3 region has the DNA TGTGCCAGCAGCTTGGCCGGAGGATTGACAGGGATGAACACTGAAGCTTTCTCT.

V and J are TRBV5-1 and TRBJ2-1; D may match TRBD1 or TRBD2 (6 bases each). Germline-derived CDR1 and CDR2 are SGHRS and YFSETQ. The CDR3 sequence is 13 residues long. V lost 1 base and J lost 9, with 11 bases in between. The CDR3 sequence is CASSLYGGGEQFF. DNA for the CDR3: TGCGCCAGCAGCTTGTACGGGGGCGGTGAGCAGTTCTTC.

This clonotype was seen a single time. The chain uses TRBV10-3 and TRBJ2-5; no firm D call. The V end was cut by 0 bases, the J end by 5 bases, with 13 bases between. This CDR3 has 15 amino acids. Germline assignment: CDR1 ENHRY and CDR2 SYGVKD. The chain's CDR3 is CAISESGRLWETQYF. CDR3 sequence (DNA): TGTGCCATCAGTGAGTCGGGCAGGCTCTGGGAGACCCAGTACTTC.

This clonotype was found many times. The chain combines TRBV13 with TRBJ2-3; 11 nucleotides line up with TRBD2. The CDR3 has 16 residues. Trimming removed 5 bases from V and 3 bases from J; junction bases left unmatched: 7. Per germline, CDR1 PRHDT and CDR2 FYEKMQ (reference sequence). CDR3 coding DNA: TGTGCCAGCAGCCTAGCGGGGGGCGGAAGTACAGATACGCAGTATTTT. Translated: CASSLAGGGSTDTQYF.

This clonotype occurred a few times. The junction departs from germline at one end; a sequencing error may be responsible. V and J are TRBV6-1 and TRBJ2-3, with 7 bases identical to TRBD2. The CDR3 covers 11 residues. Germline lookup yields CDR1 MNHNS and CDR2 SASEGT. The CDR3 spells CATWRIAGSHF. In nucleotides, the CDR3 is TGTGCCACCTGGCGGATAGCGGGCTCCCATTTT.

The table lists this clonotype with many counts. The gene calls are TRBV20-1 and TRBJ1-2, with D unresolved. Trimming shortened V by 0 bases and J by 1 base, and 21 bases separated the two germline ends. The germline gives CDR1 DFQATT, CDR2 SNEGSKA (reference sequence). The CDR3 extends over 18 amino acids. CDR3 sequence reads: CSARDQRRRSELNYGYTF. The CDR3 nucleotides are TGCAGTGCTAGAGATCAAAGGAGGCGCAGCGAACTTAACTATGGCTACACCTTC.

This clonotype was seen at least ten times. The genes are TRBV5-1 and TRBJ1-1; D not resolved. V was pared by 2 bases and J by 1 base, with 6 bases between. Germline CDR1 reads SGHRS; CDR2 reads YFSETQ. The CDR3 totals 13 residues. CDR3 DNA: TGCGCCAGCAGCTTTCGATCGAACACTGAAGCTTTCTTT. Translated, it gives CASSFRSNTEAFF.

This clonotype was recorded at least ten times. This chain connects TRBV5-1 to TRBJ2-3; D remains ambiguous. CDR1 is SGHRS and CDR2 is YFSETQ in the germline V gene. V was clipped by 0 bases and J by 5 bases, with 1 base between them. CDR3 length: 11 amino acids. The CDR3 nucleotides read TGCGCCAGCAGCTTGGAAGATACGCAGTATTTT. It yields the protein CASSLEDTQYF.